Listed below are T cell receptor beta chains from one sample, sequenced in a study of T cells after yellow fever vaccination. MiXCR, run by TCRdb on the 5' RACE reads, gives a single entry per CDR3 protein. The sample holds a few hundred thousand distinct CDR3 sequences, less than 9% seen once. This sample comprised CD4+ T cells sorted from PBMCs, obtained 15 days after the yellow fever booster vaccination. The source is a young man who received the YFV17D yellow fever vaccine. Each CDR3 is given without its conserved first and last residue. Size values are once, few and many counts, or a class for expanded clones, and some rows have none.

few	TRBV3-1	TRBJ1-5	ASSEAGFNQPQH
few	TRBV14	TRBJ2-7	ASSQDWAGDEQY
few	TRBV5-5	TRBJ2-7	ASSPALGRAYEQY
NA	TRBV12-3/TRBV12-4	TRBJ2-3	ASSGWALEDTQY
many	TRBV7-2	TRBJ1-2	ASSPTARDRAYGYT
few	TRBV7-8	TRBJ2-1	ASSFSLTGQGYNEQF
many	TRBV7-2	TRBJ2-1	ASSLVQGYNEQF
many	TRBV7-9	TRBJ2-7	ASSTAINIPKQY
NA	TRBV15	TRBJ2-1	ATSGRSGSYNEQF
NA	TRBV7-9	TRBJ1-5	ASSHSSANQPQH
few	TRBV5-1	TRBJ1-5	ASSPGPGGNQPQH
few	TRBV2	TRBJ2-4	ASRLGMGENIQY
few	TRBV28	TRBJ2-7	ASRPPTAPYEQY
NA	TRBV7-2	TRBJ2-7	ASSLERSGSLYEQY
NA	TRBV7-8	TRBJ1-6	ASSQTTNSPLH
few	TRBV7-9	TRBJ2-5	ASSSKNQETQY
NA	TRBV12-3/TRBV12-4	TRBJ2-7	ASSTTGTGVYEQY
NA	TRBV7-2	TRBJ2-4	ASSSRTHIAKNIQY
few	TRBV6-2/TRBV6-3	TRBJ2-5	ASSYSGTGSTRVAKTQY
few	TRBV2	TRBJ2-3	ASSSRTGGTDTQY
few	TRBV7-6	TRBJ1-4	ASSLAGQSNEKLF
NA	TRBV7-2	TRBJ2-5	ASSGRPLETQY
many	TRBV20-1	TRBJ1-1	SATGGGEAF
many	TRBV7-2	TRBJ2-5	ASSYRTGETQY
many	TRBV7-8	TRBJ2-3	ASSPLVGVGTDTQY
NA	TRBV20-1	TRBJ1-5	SASGRSGQPQH
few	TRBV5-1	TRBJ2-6	ASSPRRDSAPGANVLT
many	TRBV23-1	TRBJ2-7	ASSQSCKPYEQY
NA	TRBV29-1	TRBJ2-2	SVDPGLAGTGELF
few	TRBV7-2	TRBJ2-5	ASSFESQQTQY